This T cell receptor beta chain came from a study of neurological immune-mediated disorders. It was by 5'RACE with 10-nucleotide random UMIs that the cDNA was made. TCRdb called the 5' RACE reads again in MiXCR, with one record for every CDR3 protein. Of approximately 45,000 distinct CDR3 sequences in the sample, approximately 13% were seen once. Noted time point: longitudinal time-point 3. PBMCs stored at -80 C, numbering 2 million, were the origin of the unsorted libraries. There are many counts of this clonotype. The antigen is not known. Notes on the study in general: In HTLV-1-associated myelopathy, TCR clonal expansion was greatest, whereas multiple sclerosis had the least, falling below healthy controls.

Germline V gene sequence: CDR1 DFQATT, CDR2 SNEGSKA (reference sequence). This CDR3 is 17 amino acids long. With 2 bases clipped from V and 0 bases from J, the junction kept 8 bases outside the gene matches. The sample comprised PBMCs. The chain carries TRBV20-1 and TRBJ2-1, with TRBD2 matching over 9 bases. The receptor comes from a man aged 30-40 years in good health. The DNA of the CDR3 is TGCAGTGCTAGATATAGCGGGAGAGGACGCTCCTACAATGAGCAGTTCTTC. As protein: CSARYSGRGRSYNEQFF.